These 27 T cell receptor beta chains came from one sample sequenced in a study of human T cells and chemical hapten exposure. Someone pulled total RNA out of unfractionated whole blood. MiXCR was run by TCRdb on the 5' RACE reads, yielding one entry per CDR3 protein. This sample yields about 140,000 distinct CDR3 sequences, of which roughly 4% are seen a single time; around 1.4% belongs to the top ten. These receptors were collected from a female donor in good health.

This clonotype appeared many times. The rearrangement joins TRBV5-4 to TRBJ2-2, with 7 bases identical to TRBD1. The V gene end was trimmed by 5 bases and the J gene end by 6 bases; junction bases not matched to a gene: 10. This CDR3 has 15 residues. Germline assignment: CDR1 SGHNT and CDR2 YYREEE (reference sequence). CDR3 protein: CASRDRQGSPGELFF. DNA for the CDR3: TGTGCCAGCAGGGATCGACAGGGTTCACCCGGGGAGCTGTTTTTT. The full variable domain, its missing parts supplied by reference TRBV5-4 and TRBJ2-2, is ETGVTQSPTHLIKTRGQQVTLRCSSQSGHNTVSWYQQALGQGPQFIFQYYREEENGRGNFPPRFSGLQFPNYSSELNVNALELDDSALYLCASRDRQGSPGELFFGEGSRLTVL.

V and J are TRBV5-5 and TRBJ2-5, with no clear D. CDR3 size: 14 residues. Trimming stripped 2 bases from V and 1 base from J, with 9 bases between. Germline loops: CDR1 SGHKS, CDR2 YYEKEE (reference sequence). CDR3 DNA sequence: TGTGCCAGCAGCTTTGTACAGCCCCAAGAGACCCAGTACTTC. It is translated as CASSFVQPQETQYF.

A few counts support this clonotype. The chain uses TRBV7-9 and TRBJ2-1, with a possible D match to TRBD1 (5 bases). Trimming took off 2 bases at V and 9 bases at J, with 11 bases between the two ends. Germline V lookup: CDR1 SEHNR, CDR2 FQNEAQ (reference sequence). The CDR3 covers 13 residues. The CDR3 bases are TGTGCCAGCAGCTTATGTAGTGACAGTGAGCAGTTCTTC. Residues: CASSLCSDSEQFF.

This clonotype was recorded many times. V is TRBV2 and J is TRBJ1-5, with TRBD1 as a possible D gene (5 bases). The V end was cut by 3 bases, the J end by 0 bases, with 9 bases between. Germline-derived CDR1 and CDR2 are SNHLY and FYNNEI. The CDR3 spans 15 residues. In DNA form, the CDR3 reads TGTGCCAGCAGTGATCAGGGCTATAGCAATCAGCCCCAGCATTTT. Amino acids: CASSDQGYSNQPQHF.

This clonotype was detected many times. Given a much more abundant clone one base away, this may be a read error. The rearrangement uses TRBV7-2 and TRBJ2-7; D not resolved. The CDR3 has 16 residues. The germline V gene has CDR1 SGHTA and CDR2 FQGNSA. CDR3 nucleotide sequence: TGTGCCAGCAGCACCGCCGCCAGTCAAAGCTCCGACGAGCAGTACTTC. It specifies CASSTAASQSSDEQYF.

A remark on this clonotype: A read error is possible here, since a much larger clone lies one base away. The V and J genes are TRBV27 and TRBJ1-2, with a possible D match to TRBD1 (6 bases). The CDR3 covers 13 residues. Germline CDR1 MNHEY, CDR2 SMNVEV (reference sequence). CDR3 DNA: TGTGCCAGCAGAGCGGGACAAAACTATGACTACACCTTC. Amino acids: CASRAGQNYDYTF.

As to this clonotype: This may arise from a read error, as a much more abundant clone is one base away. The chain carries TRBV4-2 and TRBJ2-7; D unresolved. Germline CDR1 reads LGHNA; CDR2 reads YNFKEQ. The CDR3 has 13 residues. CDR3 in DNA: TGTGCCAGCAGCCAACAGAGCTCCTGCGAGCAGTACTTC. This codes for CASSQQSSCEQYF.

This clonotype was counted ten times or more. V usage is TRBV20-1 and J usage is TRBJ1-1; D may be TRBD1 (6 bases). V gave up 5 bases and J gave up 1 base, with 11 bases separating them. CDR1 and CDR2 from the germline V gene are DFQATT and SNEGSKA (reference sequence). The CDR3 has 13 residues. The DNA of the CDR3 is TGCAGTGCTGGGGGCAGGGAGAACACTGAAGCTTTCTTT. Protein sequence: CSAGGRENTEAFF.

This clonotype has ten or more counts. The chain joins TRBV12-3 or TRBV12-4 to TRBJ2-1; 12 nucleotides match TRBD2. The CDR3 is 18 residues long. V trimming: 6 bases; J trimming: 8 bases; junction bases outside the gene matches: 17. DNA for the CDR3: TGTGCCAGCAGCTTGTCCCTAGCGGGGGGGGGGCATGGGTATGAGCAGTTCTTC. Its translation is CASSLSLAGGGHGYEQFF.

This clonotype has a count of ten or more. The chain employs TRBV7-2 and TRBJ2-5, with TRBD2 identical over 8 bases. V shed 4 bases, J shed 4 bases, and the junction held 5 bases outside the gene matches. CDR3 length: 14 residues. In germline, CDR1 is SGHTA, CDR2 FQGNSA. The CDR3 region has the DNA TGTGCCAGCAGCTCACTAGCGGCAGGAGAGACCCAGTACTTC. It codes for CASSSLAAGETQYF.

This chain connects TRBV5-1 to TRBJ2-5; 11 positions agree with TRBD2. Per germline, CDR1 SGHRS and CDR2 YFSETQ. V was clipped by 3 bases and J by 1 base; unmatched bases: 5. The CDR3 has 16 amino acids. The CDR3 loop reads CASSSPSGGTQETQYF. CDR3 sequence (DNA): TGCGCCAGCAGCTCCCCTAGCGGGGGGACCCAAGAGACCCAGTACTTC.

In this sample, this clonotype turned up many times. V and J are TRBV7-9 and TRBJ1-1; D gene unclear. This CDR3 contains 12 residues. Trimming cost V 5 bases and J 5 bases, with 9 bases left between them. Germline V gene data show CDR1 as SEHNR and CDR2 as FQNEAQ (reference sequence). The CDR3 loop is CASSLPATEAFF. CDR3 DNA sequence: TGTGCCAGCAGCCTCCCGGCAACTGAAGCTTTCTTT.

This clonotype was seen more than once but under ten times. V gene TRBV9 combines with J gene TRBJ2-1; 8 bases map to TRBD2. With V trimmed by 6 bases and J by 6 bases, 8 bases remained unmatched. Germline-derived CDR1 and CDR2 are SGDLS and YYNGEE. The CDR3 length is 14 residues. The CDR3 bases are TGTGCCAGCAAATTGGGTCTAGCGGGCAATGAGCAGTTCTTC. It translates to CASKLGLAGNEQFF. The variable domain in full, with the rest retrieved from reference TRBV9 and TRBJ2-1, is DSGVTQTPKHLITATGQRVTLRCSPRSGDLSVYWYQQSLDQGLQFLIQYYNGEERAKGNILERFSAQQFPDLHSELNLSSLELGDSALYFCASKLGLAGNEQFFGPGTRLTVL.

This clonotype was observed at least ten times. The chain is built from TRBV6-2 or TRBV6-3 and TRBJ1-5, with D hard to call. Germline CDR1 MNHEY, CDR2 SVGEGT. The length of the CDR3 is 13 residues. V lost 6 bases and J lost 7, with 13 bases in between. The CDR3 DNA is TGTGCCAGCAGCCCATTCCCCGAGCAGCCCCAGCATTTT. This sequence encodes CASSPFPEQPQHF.

This clonotype was observed at least ten times. This chain connects TRBV9 to TRBJ2-2; D is ambiguous. The CDR3 has 14 amino acids. CDR1 and CDR2 (germline): SGDLS, YYNGEE. Trimming cost V 4 bases and J 1 base, with 8 bases left between them. The CDR3 DNA sequence: TGTGCCAGCAGCCCTCACATGAACACCGGGGAGCTGTTTTTT. Amino acids: CASSPHMNTGELFF.

This clonotype appeared many times. The chain recombines TRBV27 with TRBJ2-1, with 11 bases lining up with TRBD1. This CDR3 has 19 residues. Germline CDR1 reads MNHEY; CDR2 reads SMNVEV (reference sequence). The V and J ends lost 5 bases and 3 bases, in that order; junction bases with no gene match: 15. The CDR3 reads CASSPRYHGTGGIYNEQFF. The DNA for the CDR3 is TGTGCCAGCAGTCCACGCTACCATGGGACAGGGGGGATCTACAATGAGCAGTTCTTC.

This clonotype was seen many times. The V gene is TRBV7-2, the J gene TRBJ1-3; D remains unclear. Trimming cost V 5 bases and J 0 bases, with 11 bases left between them. Germline lookup yields CDR1 SGHTA and CDR2 FQGNSA. This CDR3 is 15 amino acids long. The chain's CDR3 is CASSPSLYSGNTIYF. The CDR3 DNA is TGTGCCAGCAGCCCCTCCCTTTACTCTGGAAACACCATATATTTT.

This clonotype was detected ten times or more. This sequence joins TRBV12-3 or TRBV12-4 and TRBJ2-5, with D uncertain. V was pared by 3 bases and J by 7 bases, with 6 bases between. The CDR3 runs to 11 residues. CDR3 in amino acids: CASSFRATQYF. CDR3 nucleotides: TGTGCCAGCAGTTTTCGGGCGACCCAGTACTTC.

This clonotype was picked up a small number of times. The genes are TRBV7-2 and TRBJ2-7, with a tentative D call TRBD1 (6 bases). The CDR3 extends over 14 amino acids. V lost 1 base and J 5 bases, leaving 12 bases between the germline ends. Germline CDR1 reads SGHTA; CDR2 reads FQGNSA. The CDR3 DNA sequence: TGTGCCAGCAGCTTAGATTGGGGGCAGAACGAGCAGTACTTC. Protein: CASSLDWGQNEQYF.

This clonotype was counted at least ten times. The chain combines TRBV5-6 with TRBJ1-2; D not resolved. The length of the CDR3 is 12 residues. V was pared by 0 bases and J by 6 bases, with 6 bases between. Germline CDR1 SGHDT, CDR2 YYEEEE. The CDR3 DNA follows: TGTGCCAGCAGCTTGGGTAAGGATGGCTACACCTTC. This sequence encodes CASSLGKDGYTF. Supplemented by reference TRBV5-6 and TRBJ1-2, the full variable domain reads DAGVTQSPTHLIKTRGQQVTLRCSPKSGHDTVSWYQQALGQGPQFIFQYYEEEERQRGNFPDRFSGHQFPNYSSELNVNALLLGDSALYLCASSLGKDGYTFGSGTRLTVV.

This clonotype was picked up a small number of times. This chain uses TRBV6-2 or TRBV6-3 with TRBJ2-5; TRBD2 is a possible D gene (6 bases). Germline lookup yields CDR1 MNHEY and CDR2 SVGEGT. V lost 2 bases to trimming and J lost 2 bases, with 12 bases between them. The CDR3 is made up of 15 amino acids. CDR3 sequence (DNA): TGTGCCAGCAGTTACGGGACTTCGGGTCAAGAGACCCAGTACTTC. Residues: CASSYGTSGQETQYF.

The table lists this clonotype with many counts. The gene calls are TRBV28 and TRBJ1-1, with D possibly matching TRBD1 (5 bases). Trimming shortened V by 2 bases and J by 2 bases, and 15 bases separated the two germline ends. The CDR3 totals 16 residues. Per germline, CDR1 MDHEN and CDR2 SYDVKM. The CDR3 DNA reads as TGTGCCAGCAGTTTAAGGGGTAGTTTAGGTAACACTGAAGCTTTCTTT. It is translated as CASSLRGSLGNTEAFF.

This chain uses TRBV6-6 with TRBJ2-1, with 9 nucleotides matching TRBD2. Trimming took 2 bases from V and 6 from J; bases not matched to a gene: 5. This CDR3 has 15 amino acids. CDR1 and CDR2 from the germline V gene are MNHNY and SVGAGI (reference sequence). CDR3 in DNA: TGTGCCAGCAGTTACGGGCGGGGGGGCAGCAATGAGCAGTTCTTC. This codes for CASSYGRGGSNEQFF.

This clonotype showed up many times. The V call is TRBV3-1, the J call TRBJ2-3; 7 nucleotides align to TRBD2. V lost 0 bases to trimming and J lost 5 bases; unmatched junction nucleotides: 2. Germline assignment: CDR1 LGHDT and CDR2 YNNKEL (reference sequence). The CDR3 loop spans 14 amino acids. The CDR3 region is CASSQEPGGDTQYF. CDR3 nucleotides: TGTGCCAGCAGCCAAGAACCGGGGGGAGATACGCAGTATTTT.

This clonotype was counted many times. This chain links TRBV20-1 with TRBJ2-3; D is possibly TRBD2 (5 bases). V lost 5 bases and J 1 base, leaving 19 bases between the germline ends. This CDR3 has 16 residues. Per germline, CDR1 DFQATT and CDR2 SNEGSKA (reference sequence). The DNA of the CDR3 is TGCAGTGCTCCGGGCGGGCTTCTAACGGGCACAGATACGCAGTATTTT. It translates to CSAPGGLLTGTDTQYF.

The rearrangement links TRBV10-3 to TRBJ2-7, with 7 bases lining up with TRBD1. Unmatched junction bases numbered 6, after V lost 7 bases and J lost 0 bases. The CDR3 extends over 14 amino acids. Germline loops: CDR1 ENHRY, CDR2 SYGVKD. The CDR3 region is CAINSDRDSYEQYF. In DNA form, the CDR3 reads TGTGCCATCAATTCCGACAGGGACTCCTACGAGCAGTACTTC.

This clonotype occurred a few times. The chain couples TRBV4-1 to TRBJ2-1; the D gene is possibly TRBD2 (5 bases). Germline lookup yields CDR1 MGHRA and CDR2 YSYEKL. This CDR3 is built from 15 residues. Between the trimmed V and J ends, which lost 0 bases and 9 bases, there was a span of 15 bases. The CDR3 here is CASSQDTSCWSEQFF. CDR3 DNA sequence: TGCGCCAGCAGCCAAGACACTAGTTGTTGGAGTGAGCAGTTCTTC.